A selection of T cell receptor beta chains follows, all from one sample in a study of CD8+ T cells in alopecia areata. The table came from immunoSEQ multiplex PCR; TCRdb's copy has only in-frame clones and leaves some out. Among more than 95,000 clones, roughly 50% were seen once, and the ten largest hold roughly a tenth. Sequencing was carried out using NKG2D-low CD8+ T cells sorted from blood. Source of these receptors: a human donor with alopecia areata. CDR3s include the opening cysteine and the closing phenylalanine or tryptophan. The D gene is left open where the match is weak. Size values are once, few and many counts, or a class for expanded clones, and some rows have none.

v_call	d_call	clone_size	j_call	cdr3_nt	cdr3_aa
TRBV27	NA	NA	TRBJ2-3	TGTGCCAGCAGTTTGAACCCCCTGTCATCGGCGCAGTATTTT	CASSLNPLSSAQYF
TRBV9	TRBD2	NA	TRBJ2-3	TGTGCCAGCAGCGCGGGAGGTGGCTCGGGCACAGATACGCAGTATTTT	CASSAGGGSGTDTQYF
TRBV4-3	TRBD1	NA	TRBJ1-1	TGCGCCAGCAGCCAAGCGTATGGGACAGGCGGCACTGAAGCTTTCTTT	CASSQAYGTGGTEAFF
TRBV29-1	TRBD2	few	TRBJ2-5	TGCAGCGTTGAAGTCGAGATGGGGGGGGGTGCCCCTCAAGAGACCCAGTACTTC	CSVEVEMGGGAPQETQYF
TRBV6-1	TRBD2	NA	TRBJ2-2	TGTGCCAGCAGTGAGGGACTAGCGGGAGCCGGGGAGCTGTTTTTT	CASSEGLAGAGELFF
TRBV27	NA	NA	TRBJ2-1	TGTGCCAGCAGTTTATCTTTAGGGGTCCTGGGTGAGCAGTTCTTC	CASSLSLGVLGEQFF
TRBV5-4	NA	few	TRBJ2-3	TGTGCCAGCAGCTTGGCCCCCGACGCAGATACGCAGTATTTT	CASSLAPDADTQYF
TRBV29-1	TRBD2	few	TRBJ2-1	TGCAGCGTGCTTAGCGGGGGGGGGAATGAGCAGTTCTTC	CSVLSGGGNEQFF
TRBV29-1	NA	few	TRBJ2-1	TGCAGCGCCACATTTAAAGCAAATGAGCAGTTCTTC	CSATFKANEQFF
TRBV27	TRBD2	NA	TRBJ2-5	TGTGCCAGCAGTTCGGCGGGAGAGGTGGAGACCCAGTACTTC	CASSSAGEVETQYF
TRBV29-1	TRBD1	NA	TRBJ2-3	TGCAGCGTGAGGGGCGATCCGGGACAGGACACAGATACGCAGTATTTT	CSVRGDPGQDTDTQYF
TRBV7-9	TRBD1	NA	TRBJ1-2	TGTGCCAGCAGCTTTTACAGGGGAAAGGGCTACACCTTC	CASSFYRGKGYTF
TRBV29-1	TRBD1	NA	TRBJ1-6	TGCAGCGTTGGGGGACAGGGGAATTCACCCCTCCACTTT	CSVGGQGNSPLHF
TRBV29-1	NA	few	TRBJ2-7	TGCAGCGTTGAACCGGGGGACCACGAGCAGTACTTC	CSVEPGDHEQYF
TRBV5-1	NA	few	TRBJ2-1	TGCGCCAGCAGCTTGGACCAAGGCGATGAGCAGTTCTTC	CASSLDQGDEQFF
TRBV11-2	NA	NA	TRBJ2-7	TGTGCCAGCAGCCTTGACCGAGAGCAGTACTTC	CASSLDREQYF
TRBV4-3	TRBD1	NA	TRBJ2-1	TGCGCCAGCAGCCAAGAAGAGACAGGGGAGAAGCCCTACAATGAGCAGTTCTTC	CASSQEETGEKPYNEQFF
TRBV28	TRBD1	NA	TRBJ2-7	TGTGCCAGCAGCCTTAGACTCAGGGGGACCCACTACGAGCAGTACTTC	CASSLRLRGTHYEQYF
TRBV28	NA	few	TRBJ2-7	TGTGCCAGCAGTTTCATTGGGGGCGCGGGAGAGCAGTACTTC	CASSFIGGAGEQYF
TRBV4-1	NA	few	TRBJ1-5	TGCGCCAGCAGCCCAGGTAGGGGGGACAATCAGCCCCAGCATTTT	CASSPGRGDNQPQHF
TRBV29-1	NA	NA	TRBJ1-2	TGCAGCGTTGATACACCCCCCTATGGCTACACCTTC	CSVDTPPYGYTF
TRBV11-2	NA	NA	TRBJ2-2	TGTGCCAGCGGGGACAACACCGGGGAGCTGTTTTTT	CASGDNTGELFF